The clone carrying this T cell receptor (beta chain) came up a few times. The antigen remains undetermined. The data derive from a study of radiotherapy plus CTLA-4 blockade in lung cancer. Study-level background: In roughly 19% of patients, objective responses were seen; around 34% had disease control. The study, taken as a whole, reports: Alongside interferon-beta, early blood T cell clone dynamics were reportedly the best predictor of response. Expansion in blood of tumor-derived TCR clones was seen after radiotherapy plus ipilimumab.

CDR3 length equals 13 residues. The germline V gene has CDR1 SGHVS and CDR2 FNYEAQ. The V and J ends lost 5 bases and 6 bases respectively, with 11 bases between them. CTLA-4 blockade with ipilimumab, together with focal radiation, was given to patients with chemo-refractory metastatic non-small-cell lung cancer. The data were produced by immunoSEQ multiplex PCR, yet TCRdb's version contains in-frame clones alone and is incomplete. This table has 85,000 to 90,000 clones, around 86% appearing once. Sequenced material: peripheral blood, taken from a patient treated with radiotherapy plus ipilimumab. V gene TRBV7-6 combines with J gene TRBJ1-3, with D maybe TRBD1 (6 bases). The clonotype was recovered from a human donor with non-small cell lung cancer that progressed on radiotherapy plus ipilimumab. The CDR3 sequence is CASSAGQKNTIYF. In DNA, the CDR3 is TGTGCCAGCAGCGCCGGACAGAAAAACACCATATATTTT.